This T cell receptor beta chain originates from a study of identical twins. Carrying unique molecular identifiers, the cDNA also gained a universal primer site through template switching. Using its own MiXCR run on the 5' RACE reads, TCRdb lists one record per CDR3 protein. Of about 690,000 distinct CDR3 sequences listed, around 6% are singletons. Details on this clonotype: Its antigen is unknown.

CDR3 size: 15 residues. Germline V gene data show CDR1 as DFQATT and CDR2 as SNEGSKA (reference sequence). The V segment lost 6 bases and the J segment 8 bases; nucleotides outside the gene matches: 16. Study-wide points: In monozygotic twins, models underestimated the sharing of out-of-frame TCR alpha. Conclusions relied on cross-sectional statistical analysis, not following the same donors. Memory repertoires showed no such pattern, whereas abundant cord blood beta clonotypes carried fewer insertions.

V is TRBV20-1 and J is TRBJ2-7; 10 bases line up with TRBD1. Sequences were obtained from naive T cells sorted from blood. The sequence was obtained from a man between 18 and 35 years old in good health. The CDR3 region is CSALVGGTGVVKQYF. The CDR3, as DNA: TGCAGTGCCCTTGTCGGGGGGACAGGGGTTGTGAAGCAGTACTTC.